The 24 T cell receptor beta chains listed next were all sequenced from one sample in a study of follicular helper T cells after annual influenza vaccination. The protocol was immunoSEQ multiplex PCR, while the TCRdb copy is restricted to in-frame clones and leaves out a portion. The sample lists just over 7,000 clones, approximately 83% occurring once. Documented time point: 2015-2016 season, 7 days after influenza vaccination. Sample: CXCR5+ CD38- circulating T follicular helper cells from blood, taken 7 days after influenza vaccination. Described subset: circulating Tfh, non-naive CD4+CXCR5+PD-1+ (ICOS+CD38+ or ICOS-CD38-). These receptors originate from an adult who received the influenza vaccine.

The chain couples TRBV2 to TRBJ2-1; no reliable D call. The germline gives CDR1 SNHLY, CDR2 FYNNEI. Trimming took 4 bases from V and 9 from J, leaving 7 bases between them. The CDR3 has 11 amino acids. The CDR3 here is CASSVRVEQFF. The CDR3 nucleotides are TGTGCCAGCAGTGTGAGAGTTGAGCAGTTCTTC.

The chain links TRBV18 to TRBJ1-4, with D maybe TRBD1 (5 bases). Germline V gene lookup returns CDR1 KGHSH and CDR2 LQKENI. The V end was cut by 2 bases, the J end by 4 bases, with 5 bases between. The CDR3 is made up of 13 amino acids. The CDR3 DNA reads TGTGCCAGCTCACCAGGGGGTAATGAAAAACTGTTTTTT. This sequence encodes CASSPGGNEKLFF.

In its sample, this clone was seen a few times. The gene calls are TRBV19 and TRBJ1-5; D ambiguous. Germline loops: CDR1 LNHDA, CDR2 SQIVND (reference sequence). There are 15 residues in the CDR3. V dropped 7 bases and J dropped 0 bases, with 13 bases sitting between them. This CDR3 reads CASTPPAGSNQPQHF. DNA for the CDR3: TGTGCCAGTACCCCGCCGGCAGGTAGCAATCAGCCCCAGCATTTT.

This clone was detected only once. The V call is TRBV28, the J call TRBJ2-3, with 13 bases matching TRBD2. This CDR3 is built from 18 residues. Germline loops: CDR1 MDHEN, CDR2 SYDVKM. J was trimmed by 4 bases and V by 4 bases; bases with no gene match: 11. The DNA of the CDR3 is TGTGCCAGCAGTTCATCGGGACTAGCGGGACTATACGCAGATACGCAGTATTTT. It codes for CASSSSGLAGLYADTQYF.

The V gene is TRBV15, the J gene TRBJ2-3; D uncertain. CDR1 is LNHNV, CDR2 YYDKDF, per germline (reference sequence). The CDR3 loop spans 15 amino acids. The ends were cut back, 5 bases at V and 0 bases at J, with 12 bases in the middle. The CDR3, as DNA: TGTGCCACCAGCCCATTTCAACCTAGCACAGATACGCAGTATTTT. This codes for CATSPFQPSTDTQYF.

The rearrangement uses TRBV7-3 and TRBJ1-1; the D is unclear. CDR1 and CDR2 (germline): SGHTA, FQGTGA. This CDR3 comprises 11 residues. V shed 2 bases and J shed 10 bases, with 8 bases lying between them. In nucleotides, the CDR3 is TGTGCCAGCAGCTTACGGCGAACAGCTTTCTTT. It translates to CASSLRRTAFF.

CDR3 in amino acids: CASSLQGYGKSYTF. CDR3 bases: TGTGCCAGCAGTTTACAGGGGTATGGAAAAAGCTACACCTTC. V is TRBV28 and J is TRBJ1-2; weak D call: TRBD1 (6 bases). The germline V and J ends were trimmed by 2 bases and 9 bases, with 16 bases remaining between them. Germline V CDR1 and CDR2: MDHEN, SYDVKM. CDR3 size: 14 residues.

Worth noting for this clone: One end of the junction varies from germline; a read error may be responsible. DNA for the CDR3: TGTGCTAGCAGCTTAACTAGCGGGAGTGAAAATGAGCAGTTCTTC. Translating gives CASSLTSGSENEQFF. This rearrangement joins TRBV7-7 to TRBJ2-1, with 11 bases lining up with TRBD2. The CDR3 loop spans 15 amino acids. Germline CDR1 SSHAT, CDR2 FNYEAQ (reference sequence).

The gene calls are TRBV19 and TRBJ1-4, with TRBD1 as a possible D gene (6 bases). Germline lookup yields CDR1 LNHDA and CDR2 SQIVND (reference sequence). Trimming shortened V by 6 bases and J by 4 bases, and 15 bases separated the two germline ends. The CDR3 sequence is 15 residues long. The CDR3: CASRDTGLLNEKLFF. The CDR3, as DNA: TGTGCCAGTAGAGATACAGGGCTGCTTAATGAAAAACTGTTTTTT.

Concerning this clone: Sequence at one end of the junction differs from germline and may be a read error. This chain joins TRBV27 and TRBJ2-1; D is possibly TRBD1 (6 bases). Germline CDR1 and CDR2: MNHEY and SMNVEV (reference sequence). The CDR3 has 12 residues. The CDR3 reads CASSVRQEITIF. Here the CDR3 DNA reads TGTGCCAGCAGTGTCAGACAGGAGATAACGATCTTC.

The CDR3 spells CASSPRTDSQETQYF. Written as DNA, the CDR3 is TGTGCCAGCTCACCACGGACAGATTCCCAAGAGACCCAGTACTTC. The rearrangement uses TRBV18 and TRBJ2-5, with a tentative D call TRBD1 (6 bases). Per the germline V gene, CDR1 is KGHSH and CDR2 is LQKENI. V was clipped by 1 base and J by 1 base, with 10 bases between them. The length of the CDR3 is 15 residues.

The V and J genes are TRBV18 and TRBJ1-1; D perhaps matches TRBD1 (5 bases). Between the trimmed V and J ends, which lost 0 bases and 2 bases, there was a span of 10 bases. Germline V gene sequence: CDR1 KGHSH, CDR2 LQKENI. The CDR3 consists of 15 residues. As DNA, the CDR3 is TGTGCCAGCTCACCACCGGGGGAGAGCAACACTGAAGCTTTCTTT. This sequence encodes CASSPPGESNTEAFF.

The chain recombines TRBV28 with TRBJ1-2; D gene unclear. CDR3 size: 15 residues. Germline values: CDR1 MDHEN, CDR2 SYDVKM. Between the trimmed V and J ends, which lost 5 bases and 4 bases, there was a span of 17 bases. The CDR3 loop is CASSPLRSGGYGYTF. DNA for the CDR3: TGTGCCAGCAGTCCCCTTAGATCTGGCGGCTATGGCTACACCTTC.

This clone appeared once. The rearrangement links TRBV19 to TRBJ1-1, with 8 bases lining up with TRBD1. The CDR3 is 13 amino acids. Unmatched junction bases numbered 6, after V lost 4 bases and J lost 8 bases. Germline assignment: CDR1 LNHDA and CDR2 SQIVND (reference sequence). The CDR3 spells CASSTLPGGEAFF. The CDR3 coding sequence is TGTGCCAGTAGTACCCTCCCAGGGGGCGAAGCTTTCTTT.

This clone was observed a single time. CDR3 coding DNA: TGTGCCAGCAGCGCACCCTCAGGGCTCGAAGAAGGCTACACCTTC. Translating it yields CASSAPSGLEEGYTF. The chain has TRBV9 and TRBJ1-2; a possible D gene is TRBD1 (5 bases). V dropped 3 bases and J dropped 8 bases, with 20 bases sitting between them. Germline lookup yields CDR1 SGDLS and CDR2 YYNGEE. The CDR3 has 15 amino acids.

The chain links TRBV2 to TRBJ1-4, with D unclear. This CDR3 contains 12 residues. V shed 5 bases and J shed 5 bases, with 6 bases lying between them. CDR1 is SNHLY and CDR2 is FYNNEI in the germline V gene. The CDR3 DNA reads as TGTGCCAGCAGTAACGAAAATGAAAAACTGTTTTTT. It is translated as CASSNENEKLFF.

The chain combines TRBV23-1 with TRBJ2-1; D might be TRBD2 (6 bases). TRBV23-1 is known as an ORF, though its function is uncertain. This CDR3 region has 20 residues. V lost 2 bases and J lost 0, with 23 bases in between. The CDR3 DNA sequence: TGCGCCAGCAGTCAACCCTCTTCGCGGGAAGTGGAGAACTCCTACAATGAGCAGTTCTTC. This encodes CASSQPSSREVENSYNEQFF.

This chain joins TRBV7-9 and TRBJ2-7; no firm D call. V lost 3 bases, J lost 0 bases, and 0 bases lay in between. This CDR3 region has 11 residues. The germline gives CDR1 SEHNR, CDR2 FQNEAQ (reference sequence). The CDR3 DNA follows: TGTGCCAGCAGCTTCTCCTACGAGCAGTACTTC. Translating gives CASSFSYEQYF.

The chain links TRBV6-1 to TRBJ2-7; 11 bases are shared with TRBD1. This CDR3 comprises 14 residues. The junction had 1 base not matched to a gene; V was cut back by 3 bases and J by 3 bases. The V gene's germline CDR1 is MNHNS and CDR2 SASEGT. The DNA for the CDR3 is TGTGCCAGCAGTGAGGGGACAGGGGGCTACGAGCAGTACTTC. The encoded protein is CASSEGTGGYEQYF.

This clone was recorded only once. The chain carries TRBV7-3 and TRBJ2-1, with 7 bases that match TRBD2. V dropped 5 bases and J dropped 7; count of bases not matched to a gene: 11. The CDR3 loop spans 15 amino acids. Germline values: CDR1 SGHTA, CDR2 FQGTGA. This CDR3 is CASSPQSGGKNEQFF. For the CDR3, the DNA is TGTGCCAGCAGCCCCCAATCCGGGGGGAAAAATGAGCAGTTCTTC.

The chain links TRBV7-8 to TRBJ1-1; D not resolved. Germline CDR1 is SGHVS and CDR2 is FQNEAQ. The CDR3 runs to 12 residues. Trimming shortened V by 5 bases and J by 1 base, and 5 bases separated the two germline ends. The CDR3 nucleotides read TGTGCCAGCAGCGCCCGGAACACTGAAGCTTTCTTT. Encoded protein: CASSARNTEAFF.

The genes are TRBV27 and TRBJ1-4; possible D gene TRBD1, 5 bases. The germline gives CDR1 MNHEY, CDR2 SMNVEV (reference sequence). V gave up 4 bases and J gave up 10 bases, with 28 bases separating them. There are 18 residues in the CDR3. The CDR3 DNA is TGTGCCAGCAGTTCAGTGACTATTAGGGGCGGGGAGTGGCGAAAACTGTTTTTT. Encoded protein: CASSSVTIRGGEWRKLFF. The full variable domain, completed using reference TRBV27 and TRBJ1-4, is EAQVTQNPRYLITVTGKKLTVTCSQNMNHEYMSWYRQDPGLGLRQIYYSMNVEVTDKGDVPEGYKVSRKEKRNFPLILESPSPNQTSLYFCASSSVTIRGGEWRKLFFGSGTQLSVL.

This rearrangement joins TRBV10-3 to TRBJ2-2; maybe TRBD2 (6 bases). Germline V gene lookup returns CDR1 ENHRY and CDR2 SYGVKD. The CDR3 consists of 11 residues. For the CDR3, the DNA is TGTGCGTTCGGGGGATCCGGGGAGCTGTTTTTT. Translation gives CAFGGSGELFF.

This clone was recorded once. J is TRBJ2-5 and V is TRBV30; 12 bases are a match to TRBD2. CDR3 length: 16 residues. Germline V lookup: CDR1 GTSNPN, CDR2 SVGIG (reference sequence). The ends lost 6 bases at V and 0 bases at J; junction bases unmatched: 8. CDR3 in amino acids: CACTRLAGDDQETQYF. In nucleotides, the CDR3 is TGTGCCTGTACCAGACTAGCGGGAGATGACCAAGAGACCCAGTACTTC.